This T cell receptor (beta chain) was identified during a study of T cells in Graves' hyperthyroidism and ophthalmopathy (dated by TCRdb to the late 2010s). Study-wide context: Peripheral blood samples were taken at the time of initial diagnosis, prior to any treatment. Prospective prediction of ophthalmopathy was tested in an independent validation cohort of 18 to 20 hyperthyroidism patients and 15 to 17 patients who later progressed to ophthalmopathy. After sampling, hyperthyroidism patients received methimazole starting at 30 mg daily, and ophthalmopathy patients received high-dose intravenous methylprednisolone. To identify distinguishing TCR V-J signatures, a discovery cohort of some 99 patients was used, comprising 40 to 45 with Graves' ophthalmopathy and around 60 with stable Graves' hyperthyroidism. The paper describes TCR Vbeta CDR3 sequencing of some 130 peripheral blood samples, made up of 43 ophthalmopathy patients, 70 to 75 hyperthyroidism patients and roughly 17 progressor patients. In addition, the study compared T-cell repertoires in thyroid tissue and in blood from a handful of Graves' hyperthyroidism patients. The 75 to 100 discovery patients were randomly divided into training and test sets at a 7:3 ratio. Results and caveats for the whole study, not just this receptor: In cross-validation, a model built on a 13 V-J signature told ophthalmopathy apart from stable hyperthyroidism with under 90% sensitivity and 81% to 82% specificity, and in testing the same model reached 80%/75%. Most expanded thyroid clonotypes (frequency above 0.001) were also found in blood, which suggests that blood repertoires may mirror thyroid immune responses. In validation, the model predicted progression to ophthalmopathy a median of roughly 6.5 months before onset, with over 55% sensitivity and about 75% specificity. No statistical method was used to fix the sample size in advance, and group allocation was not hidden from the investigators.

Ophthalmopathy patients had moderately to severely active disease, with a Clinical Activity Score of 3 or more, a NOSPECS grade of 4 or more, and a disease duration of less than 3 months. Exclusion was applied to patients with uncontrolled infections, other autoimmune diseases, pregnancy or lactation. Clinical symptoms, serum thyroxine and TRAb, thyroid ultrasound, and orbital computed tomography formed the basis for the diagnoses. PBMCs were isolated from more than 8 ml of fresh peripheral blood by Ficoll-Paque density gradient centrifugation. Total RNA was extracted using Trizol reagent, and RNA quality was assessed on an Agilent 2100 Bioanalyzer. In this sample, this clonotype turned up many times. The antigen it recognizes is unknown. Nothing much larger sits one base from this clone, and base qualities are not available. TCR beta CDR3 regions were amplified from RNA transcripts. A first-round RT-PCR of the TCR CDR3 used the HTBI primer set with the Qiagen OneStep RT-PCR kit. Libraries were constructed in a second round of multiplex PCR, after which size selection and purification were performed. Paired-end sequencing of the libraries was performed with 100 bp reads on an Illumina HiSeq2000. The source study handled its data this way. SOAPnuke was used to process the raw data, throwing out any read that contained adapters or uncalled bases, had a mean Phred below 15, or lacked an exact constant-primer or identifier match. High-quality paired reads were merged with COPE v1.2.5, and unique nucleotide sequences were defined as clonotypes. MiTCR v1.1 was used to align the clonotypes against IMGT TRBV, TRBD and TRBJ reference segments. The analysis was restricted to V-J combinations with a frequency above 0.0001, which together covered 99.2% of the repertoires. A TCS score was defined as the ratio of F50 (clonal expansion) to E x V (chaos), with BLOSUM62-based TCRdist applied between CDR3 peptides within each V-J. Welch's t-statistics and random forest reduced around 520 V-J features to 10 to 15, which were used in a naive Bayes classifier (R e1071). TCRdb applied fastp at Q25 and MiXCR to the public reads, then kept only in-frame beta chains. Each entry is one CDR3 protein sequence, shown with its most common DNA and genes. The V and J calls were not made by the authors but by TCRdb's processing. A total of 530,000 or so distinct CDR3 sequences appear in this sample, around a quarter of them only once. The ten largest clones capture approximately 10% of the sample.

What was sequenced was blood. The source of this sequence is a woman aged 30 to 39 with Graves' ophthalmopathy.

In nucleotide form, the sequence is TGTGCCAGCAGTTACGCCGACAGGGGCTATGGCTACACCTTC. Protein translation: CASSYADRGYGYTF. The V gene is TRBV6-5 and the J gene is TRBJ1-2, and TRBD1 matches 8 of the central bases. CDR1 and CDR2 are read off the germline V gene as MNHEY and SVGAGI. At the junction V is shortened by 2 bases and J by 4 bases; bases outside the gene matches: 3. The CDR3 covers 14 residues, taking in both the cysteine and the phenylalanine. Solely the CDR3 DNA is kept, with 42 bases framed from the first base.